These T cell receptor beta chains were read from a single sample in a study of technical replicates of blood from several donors. The protocol was immunoSEQ multiplex PCR, while the TCRdb copy is restricted to in-frame clones and leaves out a portion. This table has roughly 70,000 clones, around 94% appearing once. Sample: T cells isolated from PBMCs. Receptors were obtained from a human donor in good health. Each CDR3 is given with its conserved first and last residue. The D gene is left open where the match is weak. Clone sizes are given selectively: once, few, many, or a class where the clone is expanded.

v_call	cdr3_length	j_call	d_call	clone_size	cdr3_aa	cdr3_nt
TRBV9	17	TRBJ1-1	TRBD1	once	CASSPRDRGRVNTEAFF	TGTGCCAGCAGCCCTCGGGACAGGGGGCGAGTGAACACTGAAGCTTTCTTT
TRBV19	14	TRBJ2-7	TRBD2	.	CASAGAGYSYEQYF	TGTGCCAGTGCAGGAGCGGGGTATTCCTACGAGCAGTACTTC
TRBV27	13	TRBJ1-1	TRBD1	.	CASSLSGGAIPFF	TGTGCCAGCAGTTTATCAGGGGGCGCCATTCCTTTCTTT
TRBV5-4	15	TRBJ2-1	TRBD2	.	CASSSSGRTHNEQFF	TGTGCCAGCAGTTCTAGCGGGAGAACACACAATGAGCAGTTCTTC
TRBV7-8	12	TRBJ1-1	.	.	CASSPRYTEAFF	TGTGCCAGCAGCCCCCGGTACACTGAAGCTTTCTTT
TRBV20-1	11	TRBJ1-1	.	.	CSPERGTEAFF	TGCAGTCCCGAACGGGGCACTGAAGCTTTCTTT
TRBV13	15	TRBJ2-7	TRBD2	.	CASTRGGSGSYEQYF	TGTGCCAGCACCCGAGGTGGGAGCGGGAGCTACGAGCAGTACTTC
TRBV9	19	TRBJ2-1	TRBD2	.	CASSVGLSSGSLSYNEQFF	TGTGCCAGCAGCGTAGGCTTATCGAGCGGGAGCTTATCCTACAATGAGCAGTTCTTC
TRBV6-5	15	TRBJ1-1	TRBD1	.	CASSYSDRLNTEAFF	TGTGCCAGCAGTTACTCGGACAGGCTGAACACTGAAGCTTTCTTT
TRBV11-2	15	TRBJ2-3	.	.	CASSLTGVNTDTQYF	TGTGCCAGCAGCTTAACGGGAGTCAACACAGATACGCAGTATTTT
TRBV28	14	TRBJ2-7	TRBD2	.	CASTMGLAGAEQYF	TGTGCCAGCACCATGGGACTAGCGGGAGCCGAGCAGTACTTC
TRBV2	13	TRBJ2-2	TRBD1	.	CASSQQGPGELFF	TGTGCCAGCAGTCAACAGGGGCCCGGGGAGCTGTTTTTT
TRBV5-4	14	TRBJ1-1	.	once	CASSSGDLNTEAFF	TGTGCCAGCAGCTCAGGGGATCTGAACACTGAAGCTTTCTTT
TRBV6-5	16	TRBJ2-7	TRBD1	.	CASSYGQGLGANEQYF	TGTGCCAGCAGTTACGGACAGGGACTCGGAGCTAACGAGCAGTACTTC
TRBV29-1	16	TRBJ2-3	TRBD2	.	CSVEGVSGRNGDTQYF	TGCAGCGTTGAAGGGGTTAGCGGGAGGAATGGGGATACGCAGTATTTT
TRBV10-1	13	TRBJ2-2	.	.	CASSDRNTGELFF	TGCGCCAGCAGTGACAGAAACACCGGGGAGCTGTTTTTT
TRBV7-8	16	TRBJ1-3	.	.	CASSYQGELPGNTIYF	TGTGCCAGCAGCTACCAAGGAGAGTTACCAGGAAACACCATATATTTT
TRBV11-3	18	TRBJ1-2	.	.	CASSGVGHQLGENYGYTF	TGTGCCAGCAGCGGGGTAGGGCACCAGCTCGGGGAGAACTATGGCTACACCTTC
TRBV28	14	TRBJ2-3	.	.	CASSFLLRTDTQYF	TGTGCCAGCAGTTTCCTCCTTCGCACAGATACGCAGTATTTT
TRBV6-5	13	TRBJ2-7	TRBD1	.	CASGDRGSYEQYF	TGTGCCAGCGGGGACAGGGGTTCCTACGAGCAGTACTTC
TRBV6-1	14	TRBJ2-1	TRBD2	.	CASSETSGNNEQFF	TGTGCCAGCAGTGAAACTAGCGGTAACAATGAGCAGTTCTTC
TRBV28	13	TRBJ1-2	TRBD1	.	CASSQQGAYGYTF	TGTGCCAGCAGTCAACAGGGGGCTTACGGCTACACCTTC
TRBV7-3	15	TRBJ2-7	TRBD1	few	CASSPGQGWGYEQYF	TGTGCCAGCAGCCCCGGACAGGGTTGGGGGTACGAGCAGTACTTC
TRBV30	15	TRBJ1-1	.	.	CAWTKTGPRGTEAFF	TGTGCCTGGACTAAAACAGGGCCGAGGGGCACTGAAGCTTTCTTT
TRBV27	14	TRBJ2-7	.	.	CASRPPHSSYEQYF	TGTGCCAGCAGACCCCCCCACAGCTCCTACGAGCAGTACTTC
TRBV4-2	17	TRBJ2-1	TRBD1	once	CASSLYLRGQFGDEQFF	TGTGCCAGCAGCCTTTACCTCAGGGGGCAATTTGGAGATGAGCAGTTCTTC
TRBV6-1	16	TRBJ1-2	.	.	CASSEALQGSGYGYTF	TGTGCCAGCAGTGAAGCGCTTCAGGGGTCAGGATATGGCTACACCTTC
TRBV19	15	TRBJ2-1	TRBD2	.	CASAPGGGSYNEQFF	TGTGCCAGTGCACCGGGAGGAGGGTCCTACAATGAGCAGTTCTTC
TRBV6-5	16	TRBJ2-7	TRBD2	.	CASSYSRLAGSYEQYF	TGTGCCAGCAGTTACTCGCGACTAGCGGGCTCCTACGAGCAGTACTTC
TRBV7-3	13	TRBJ2-2	TRBD2	.	CASSGTSTGELFF	TGTGCCAGCAGCGGGACTAGCACCGGGGAGCTGTTTTTT
TRBV2	14	TRBJ2-7	TRBD1	.	CATPGQGSSYEQYF	TGTGCCACACCGGGACAGGGGTCATCCTACGAGCAGTACTTC
TRBV29-1	14	TRBJ2-1	TRBD2	.	CSVDRLAGQSEQFF	TGCAGCGTTGACCGACTAGCGGGGCAAAGTGAGCAGTTCTTC
TRBV5-4	15	TRBJ1-4	.	.	CASSTDRGWDEKLFF	TGTGCCAGCAGCACGGATCGGGGGTGGGACGAAAAACTGTTTTTT
TRBV7-2	15	TRBJ2-2	.	once	CASSLRGYGTGELFF	TGTGCCAGCAGCTTACGGGGGTATGGCACCGGGGAGCTGTTTTTT
TRBV7-9	14	TRBJ2-7	.	.	CASSLELKTYEQYF	TGTGCCAGCAGCTTAGAACTGAAGACCTACGAGCAGTACTTC
TRBV5-1	15	TRBJ2-5	TRBD2	.	CASSLGLAGEETQYF	TGCGCCAGCAGCTTGGGACTAGCGGGAGAAGAGACCCAGTACTTC
TRBV27	14	TRBJ2-3	.	.	CASSVSRSTDTQYF	TGTGCCAGCAGTGTCTCACGGTCCACAGATACGCAGTATTTT